This TCR beta chain was observed in a study of breast tumors, draining lymph nodes, adjacent tissues. This clonotype was seen only a few times. TCRdb used MiXCR to reprocess the multiplex PCR reads, holding one entry per CDR3 protein. This table has some 150,000 distinct CDR3 sequences, 30% to 35% appearing once. The V end was cut by 2 bases, the J end by 7 bases, with 9 bases between. The CDR3 runs to 13 residues. In germline, CDR1 is SGHDT, CDR2 YYEEEE. The lymph nodes were axillary draining lymph nodes from breast cancer patients. This TCR was sampled from a female donor with breast cancer. Some clones in this sample may be carry-over from other donors' samples. The material sequenced was axillary lymph node tissue. The rearrangement uses TRBV5-6 and TRBJ1-4; D may be TRBD1 (5 bases). The CDR3 DNA follows: TGTGCCAGCAGCTTAGGAGGGGCTGAAAAACTGTTTTTT. Translated: CASSLGGAEKLFF.